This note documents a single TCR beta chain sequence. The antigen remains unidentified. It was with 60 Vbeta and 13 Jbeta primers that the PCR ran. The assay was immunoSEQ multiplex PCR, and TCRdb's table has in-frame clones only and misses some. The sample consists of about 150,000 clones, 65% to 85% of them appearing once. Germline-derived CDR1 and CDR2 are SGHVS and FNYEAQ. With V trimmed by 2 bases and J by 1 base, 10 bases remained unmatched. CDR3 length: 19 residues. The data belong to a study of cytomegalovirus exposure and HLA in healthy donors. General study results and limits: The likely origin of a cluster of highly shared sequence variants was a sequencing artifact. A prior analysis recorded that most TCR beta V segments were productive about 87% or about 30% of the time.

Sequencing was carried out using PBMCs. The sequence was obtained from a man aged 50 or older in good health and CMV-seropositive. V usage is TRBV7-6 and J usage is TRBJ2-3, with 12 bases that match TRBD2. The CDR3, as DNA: TGTGCCAGCAGCTTAAGAACTAGCGGGGGGAGGAAGCGCACAGATACGCAGTATTTT. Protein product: CASSLRTSGGRKRTDTQYF.